This record looks at one T cell receptor beta chain sequence and its context. This sample was included in a study of blood T cell repertoires in COVID-19. Adults between about 18 and 95 years of age took part from 24 US areas. TCRdb's copy holds only in-frame clones and misses some; the assay was immunoSEQ multiplex PCR. The sample includes under 350,000 clones, roughly nine tenths of them seen just once. The germline V and J ends were trimmed by 5 bases and 6 bases, with 9 bases remaining between them. The CDR3 length is 12 residues. CDR1 and CDR2 from the germline V gene are KGHSH and LQKENI. This clonotype was sampled from a woman aged 60-75 years who had recovered from COVID-19. V gene TRBV18 combines with J gene TRBJ2-3, with D unresolved. The sequencing input was PBMCs or T cells enriched from blood (not recorded which). As DNA, the CDR3 is TGTGCCAGCTCAACGCGTGCGGATACGCAGTATTTT. It is translated as CASSTRADTQYF.